The present T cell receptor beta chain was sequenced within a study of blood T cell repertoires in COVID-19. Background on the study: The United States, Italy and Spain provided the acute and convalescent COVID-19 samples. T cells, B-cell-depleted T cells, or PBMCs provided the cDNA or gDNA that served as material.

Enrollment of patients from Seattle took place during active infection, with longitudinal follow-up. The V and J ends lost 5 bases and 5 bases, in that order; junction bases with no gene match: 14. This CDR3 is built from 17 residues. The germline gives CDR1 LGHDT, CDR2 YNNKEL (reference sequence). Authors' data handling: Amplifying reference gene primers gave estimates of nucleated cell counts. Method: immunoSEQ multiplex PCR; TCRdb's copy keeps in-frame clones and lacks some. The V and J calls and clone size were taken over from that table, and D and trimming were inferred from the DNA. The sample includes 65,000 or so clones, roughly 88% of them seen just once.

Sequenced material: peripheral blood. The rearrangement joins TRBV3-1 (or the pseudogene TRBV3-2) to TRBJ2-1; 8 bases are shared with TRBD2. This sequence originates from a man aged 30 to 45 with COVID-19, enrolled during active disease. CDR3 bases: TGTGCCAGCAGCGGAGCCACTAGCGGAGCGAGCGACAATGAGCAGTTCTTC. This gives the protein CASSGATSGASDNEQFF.